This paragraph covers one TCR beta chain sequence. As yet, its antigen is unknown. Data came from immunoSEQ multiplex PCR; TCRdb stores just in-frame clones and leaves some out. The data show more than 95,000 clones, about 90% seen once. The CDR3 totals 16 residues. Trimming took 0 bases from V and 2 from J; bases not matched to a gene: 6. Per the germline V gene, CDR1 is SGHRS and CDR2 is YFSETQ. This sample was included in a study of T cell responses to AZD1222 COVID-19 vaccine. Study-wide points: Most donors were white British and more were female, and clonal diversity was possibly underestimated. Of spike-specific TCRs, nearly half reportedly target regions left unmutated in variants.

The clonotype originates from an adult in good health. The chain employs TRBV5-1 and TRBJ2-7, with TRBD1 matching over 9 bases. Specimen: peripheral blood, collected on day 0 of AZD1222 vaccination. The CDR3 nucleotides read TGCGCCAGCAGCTTGGCCACCGGGACAGGGCCCTACGAGCAGTACTTC. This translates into CASSLATGTGPYEQYF. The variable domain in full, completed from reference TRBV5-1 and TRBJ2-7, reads KAGVTQTPRYLIKTRGQQVTLSCSPISGHRSVSWYQQTPGQGLQFLFEYFSETQRNKGNFPGRFSGRQFSNSRSEMNVSTLELGDSALYLCASSLATGTGPYEQYFGPGTRLTVT.